One and the same sample provided the 9 T cell receptor beta chains below, sequenced in a study of blood T cell repertoires in COVID-19. Repertoires were generated with immunoSEQ multiplex PCR, while TCRdb's copy carries only in-frame clones and drops some. The table lists about 150,000 clones, 75% to 85% of them singletons. The sample consisted of peripheral blood. These receptors all stem from a woman aged 50 to 60 with acute or convalescent COVID-19.

This clone was counted once. CDR3 nucleotide sequence: TGTGCCAGCAGCGTAGGGACTTCCGATTATAGCACAGATACGCAGTATTTT. This encodes CASSVGTSDYSTDTQYF. The chain uses TRBV9 and TRBJ2-3; tentative D call: TRBD2 (5 bases). The length of the CDR3 is 17 residues. Germline lookup yields CDR1 SGDLS and CDR2 YYNGEE. The ends were cut back, 0 bases at V and 0 bases at J, with 14 bases in the middle.

This clone has more than one count but fewer than ten. The V gene is TRBV12-3 or TRBV12-4, the J gene TRBJ1-2; no reliable D call. V was cut by 5 bases and J by 8 bases, with 15 bases left in between. The CDR3 is 13 residues long. The CDR3 DNA is TGTGCCAGCAGTCCTCGGGCCGGGAAGGGCTACACCTTC. This gives the protein CASSPRAGKGYTF.

The chain employs TRBV6-5 and TRBJ1-1, with a weak D call TRBD1 (6 bases). The length of the CDR3 is 12 residues. The V and J ends lost 6 bases and 8 bases respectively, with 13 bases between them. Germline values: CDR1 MNHEY, CDR2 SVGAGI. Written as DNA, the CDR3 is TGTGCCAGCAGCAACGACAGGTTGGAAGCTTTCTTT. This codes for CASSNDRLEAFF.

The rearrangement uses TRBV19 and TRBJ1-5, with 7 bases aligning to TRBD1. Germline CDR1 reads LNHDA; CDR2 reads SQIVND (reference sequence). V lost 4 bases and J lost 6; bases outside the gene matches: 15. The CDR3 is 17 amino acids. CDR3 loop: CASSRVQGTSWVQPQHF. As DNA, the CDR3 is TGTGCCAGTAGTAGAGTACAGGGGACGAGTTGGGTTCAGCCCCAGCATTTT.

The V gene is TRBV10-3, the J gene TRBJ1-2; a possible D gene is TRBD1 (6 bases). The CDR3 is 14 residues long. Germline CDR1 reads ENHRY; CDR2 reads SYGVKD. V was clipped by 4 bases and J by 2 bases, with 11 bases between them. The CDR3 bases are TGTGCCATCAGTGGACAGGTTCCGAACTATGGCTACACCTTC. Its translation is CAISGQVPNYGYTF.

The sample holds a few counts of this clone. J is TRBJ1-6 and V is TRBV3-1 (or the pseudogene TRBV3-2); TRBD1 agrees at 9 bases. CDR1 and CDR2 from the germline V gene are LGHDT and YNNKEL (reference sequence). Unmatched junction bases numbered 7, after V lost 5 bases and J lost 11 bases. The CDR3 covers 14 residues. The CDR3: CASSSRDRDAPLHF. CDR3 in DNA: TGTGCCAGCAGCAGCCGGGACAGGGATGCACCCCTCCACTTT.

This rearrangement joins TRBV28 to TRBJ1-2; D is undetermined. The CDR3 totals 12 residues. V lost 4 bases and J lost 8, with 11 bases in between. Germline V lookup: CDR1 MDHEN, CDR2 SYDVKM. CDR3 loop: CASSSRLGGYTF. In DNA, the CDR3 is TGTGCCAGCAGTTCACGTCTTGGCGGCTACACCTTC.

The DNA of the CDR3 is TGTGCCAGCTCCGCGGAGTACACTCATCAGCCAGCTTTCTTT. Its translation: CASSAEYTHQPAFF. V is TRBV18 and J is TRBJ1-1; no clear D. V lost 6 bases to trimming and J lost 10 bases, with 21 bases between them. CDR3 length: 14 residues. Germline V gene data show CDR1 as KGHSH and CDR2 as LQKENI.

The chain employs TRBV7-8 and TRBJ2-5, with TRBD2 identical over 7 bases. The V gene end was trimmed by 2 bases and the J gene end by 1 base; junction bases not matched to a gene: 13. In germline, CDR1 is SGHVS, CDR2 FQNEAQ. CDR3 length equals 18 residues. CDR3 DNA sequence: TGTGCCAGCAGCTTAAGCTTTAATCTAGCGGACTTCCAAGAGACCCAGTACTTC. This translates into CASSLSFNLADFQETQYF.